One sample yielded the 30 T cell receptor beta chains listed below, sequenced in a study of blood T cell repertoires in COVID-19. This table comes from immunoSEQ multiplex PCR, and its TCRdb copy is limited to in-frame clones, with some not included. The sample holds about 200,000 clones; about 90% are singletons and the top ten take around 8%. The sequencing sample was made of PBMCs or T cells enriched from blood (not recorded which). Every receptor here comes from a woman aged 18 to 35 who had recovered from COVID-19.

The chain couples TRBV11-2 to TRBJ1-6, with 8 bases fitting TRBD1. The CDR3 loop spans 19 amino acids. In germline, CDR1 is SGHAT, CDR2 FQNNGV. Unmatched junction bases numbered 13, after V lost 6 bases and J lost 0 bases. CDR3 in amino acids: CASSTGTGFPSSYNSPLHF. The CDR3 region has the DNA TGTGCCAGCAGTACCGGGACAGGCTTTCCGAGCTCCTATAATTCACCCCTCCACTTT.

The table lists this clone with a count of one. The chain uses TRBV12-3 or TRBV12-4 and TRBJ2-7; a possible D gene is TRBD1 (6 bases). There are 13 residues in the CDR3. Trimming pared 6 bases from V and 3 bases from J, leaving 12 bases between. CDR3 region: CASSRDISYEQYF. The CDR3 region has the DNA TGTGCCAGCAGCCGGGACATAAGCTACGAGCAGTACTTC.

The rearrangement links TRBV7-8 to TRBJ1-4, with 9 bases identical to TRBD1. Trimming removed 5 bases from V and 7 bases from J; junction bases left unmatched: 5. The CDR3 is made up of 14 amino acids. Germline loops: CDR1 SGHVS, CDR2 FQNEAQ. The chain's CDR3 is CASSVTGGGEKLFF. Written as DNA, the CDR3 is TGTGCCAGCAGCGTAACAGGGGGCGGTGAAAAACTGTTTTTT.

This chain joins TRBV20-1 and TRBJ1-3, with TRBD1 as a possible D gene (6 bases). The ends were cut back, 3 bases at V and 4 bases at J, with 16 bases in the middle. This CDR3 has 15 amino acids. Germline CDR1 reads DFQATT; CDR2 reads SNEGSKA (reference sequence). The chain's CDR3 is CSASRDRSWGNTIYF. DNA for the CDR3: TGCAGTGCTAGTCGCGACAGGTCTTGGGGAAACACCATATATTTT.

This chain links TRBV10-3 with TRBJ1-1; 9 bases match TRBD1. The CDR3 is 15 residues long. J lost 5 bases, V lost 6 bases, and 10 bases had no gene match. The germline V gene encodes CDR1 ENHRY and CDR2 SYGVKD. The CDR3 region is CAIREDRGGWTEAFF. The CDR3, as DNA: TGTGCCATCAGAGAGGACAGGGGCGGTTGGACTGAAGCTTTCTTT.

This clone was found once. The genes are TRBV3-1 (or the pseudogene TRBV3-2) and TRBJ2-3, with D perhaps TRBD2 (5 bases). V was shortened by 1 base and J by 9 bases, with 11 bases between the two germline ends. The CDR3 extends over 13 amino acids. CDR1 and CDR2 (germline): LGHDT, YNNKEL (reference sequence). DNA of the CDR3: TGTGCCAGCAGCCAAGGCCCACTAGGAACGCAGTATTTT. Its protein product is CASSQGPLGTQYF.

The chain recombines TRBV27 with TRBJ1-5; D unclear. The CDR3 length is 17 residues. CDR1 is MNHEY, CDR2 SMNVEV, per germline (reference sequence). Trimming stripped 3 bases from V and 0 bases from J, with 15 bases between. The CDR3 DNA is TGTGCCAGCAGTTTCATTTCCCGAGGGAATAGCAATCAGCCCCAGCATTTT. This codes for CASSFISRGNSNQPQHF.

The rearrangement links TRBV27 to TRBJ1-6; 7 bases match TRBD1. This CDR3 comprises 16 residues. Germline CDR1 and CDR2: MNHEY and SMNVEV (reference sequence). With 3 bases clipped from V and 8 bases from J, the junction kept 10 bases outside the gene matches. In nucleotides, the CDR3 is TGTGCCAGCAGTTTTCTCGACAGGGTTCTAGATTCACCCCTCCACTTT. This translates into CASSFLDRVLDSPLHF.

J is TRBJ2-2 and V is TRBV5-1; a possible D gene is TRBD2 (6 bases). CDR1 and CDR2 (germline): SGHRS, YFSETQ. The CDR3 covers 14 residues. V dropped 6 bases and J dropped 9 bases, with 18 bases sitting between them. CDR3 nucleotides: TGCGCCAGCACCCCGACTAGTGACAGTCGGGAGCTGTTTTTT. Amino acids: CASTPTSDSRELFF.

The rearrangement joins TRBV2 to TRBJ1-6, with D possibly TRBD1 on 5 matching bases. The CDR3 consists of 15 residues. V was pared by 3 bases and J by 7 bases, with 13 bases between. Germline V gives CDR1 SNHLY, CDR2 FYNNEI. The CDR3 DNA is TGTGCCAGCAGTGACGGCAGGGCTCGCAATTCACCCCTCCACTTT. Its translation is CASSDGRARNSPLHF.

The V and J genes are TRBV18 and TRBJ1-3; TRBD1 aligns across 9 bases. The ends lost 0 bases at V and 8 bases at J; junction bases unmatched: 5. Germline lookup yields CDR1 KGHSH and CDR2 LQKENI. CDR3 length: 15 amino acids. CDR3 residues: CASSPPGQGTDTIYF. The CDR3, as DNA: TGTGCCAGCTCACCACCTGGACAGGGGACCGACACCATATATTTT.

The rearrangement uses TRBV9 and TRBJ1-4; the D is unclear. The CDR3 extends over 16 amino acids. Deletions cut 0 bases from V and 4 bases from J, with 13 bases between. Germline V gives CDR1 SGDLS, CDR2 YYNGEE. CDR3 amino acids: CASSVDNGGRNEKLFF. The CDR3 DNA is TGTGCCAGCAGCGTAGACAATGGAGGCCGTAATGAAAAACTGTTTTTT.

The chain recombines TRBV21-1 with TRBJ1-4; TRBD1, the table's D call, lacks a check against the DNA. TRBV21-1 is annotated as a pseudogene. The CDR3 loop spans 17 amino acids. The CDR3 here is CASSNSEQGVLNEKLFF. The CDR3 region has the DNA TGTGCCAGCAGCAATTCTGAACAGGGGGTACTTAATGAAAAACTGTTTTTT.

The chain has TRBV7-9 and TRBJ2-7; 10 bases line up with TRBD1. V shed 7 bases and J 2 bases; nucleotides not matched to a gene: 11. The V gene's germline CDR1 is SEHNR and CDR2 FQNEAQ (reference sequence). This CDR3 contains 16 residues. Here the CDR3 DNA reads TGTGCCAGCATCCTCAGTCAGGGACAGGGGACCTACGAGCAGTACTTC. Its protein product is CASILSQGQGTYEQYF.

J is TRBJ2-7 and V is TRBV27; D perhaps matches TRBD2 (7 bases). The CDR3 is 14 residues long. Deletions cut 2 bases from V and 4 bases from J, with 12 bases between. Germline V gene sequence: CDR1 MNHEY, CDR2 SMNVEV (reference sequence). DNA of the CDR3: TGTGCCAGCAGTTTAGGGGGGGGCAGGTACGAGCAGTACTTC. It encodes CASSLGGGRYEQYF.

This chain connects TRBV19 to TRBJ1-1; D is ambiguous. Deletions cut 11 bases from V and 1 base from J, with 11 bases between. The CDR3 consists of 12 residues. CDR1 is LNHDA, CDR2 SQIVND, per germline (reference sequence). The CDR3 region has the DNA TGTGCCGCCGGACTGGAGAACACTGAAGCTTTCTTT. Its protein is CAAGLENTEAFF.

The gene calls are TRBV30 and TRBJ1-1; a possible D gene is TRBD1 (5 bases). The CDR3 is 14 residues long. From germline, CDR1 is GTSNPN and CDR2 SVGIG (reference sequence). V shed 0 bases and J shed 0 bases, with 8 bases lying between them. In nucleotides, the CDR3 is TGTGCCTGGAGTGTAGACAGTATGAACACTGAAGCTTTCTTT. It translates to CAWSVDSMNTEAFF.

This chain joins TRBV27 and TRBJ1-2; D remains unclear. CDR1 is MNHEY, CDR2 SMNVEV, per germline (reference sequence). There are 18 residues in the CDR3. Trimming removed 4 bases from V and 4 bases from J, with 25 bases in between. CDR3: CASSSVSIPQILLYGYTF. CDR3 DNA sequence: TGTGCCAGCAGTTCTGTATCGATACCCCAAATCCTACTCTATGGCTACACCTTC.

The J gene is TRBJ1-1, the V gene TRBV11-2, with 7 bases lining up with TRBD1. This CDR3 region has 16 residues. V lost 0 bases to trimming and J lost 4 bases; unmatched junction nucleotides: 8. Germline CDR1 SGHAT, CDR2 FQNNGV. DNA for the CDR3: TGTGCCAGCAGCTTAGACCCAGGGGGTAGGGGCACTGAAGCTTTCTTT. Protein sequence: CASSLDPGGRGTEAFF.

This chain links TRBV6-2 or TRBV6-3 with TRBJ2-3; the match to TRBD2 covers 11 bases. The V and J ends lost 4 bases and 0 bases, in that order; junction bases with no gene match: 3. Germline-derived CDR1 and CDR2 are MNHEY and SVGEGT. The CDR3 has 16 residues. In nucleotides, the CDR3 is TGTGCCAGCAGTTCTAGCGGGGGGTCTAGCACAGATACGCAGTATTTT. Amino acid sequence: CASSSSGGSSTDTQYF.

The chain employs TRBV5-4 and TRBJ2-7; TRBD2 matches 12 bases. The CDR3 has 13 amino acids. Germline V gene lookup returns CDR1 SGHNT and CDR2 YYREEE (reference sequence). V lost 7 bases to trimming and J lost 4 bases; unmatched junction nucleotides: 3. The CDR3 sequence: CASSTSGGYEQYF. Written as DNA, the CDR3 is TGTGCCAGCTCGACTAGCGGGGGTTACGAGCAGTACTTC.

This chain links TRBV5-6 with TRBJ1-1; 7 positions agree with TRBD1. CDR1 SGHDT and CDR2 YYEEEE come from the germline V gene. The CDR3 consists of 15 residues. V shed 6 bases, J shed 4 bases, and the junction held 12 bases outside the gene matches. CDR3 loop: CASNKRTGVGTEAFF. The CDR3 nucleotides are TGTGCCAGCAACAAACGGACAGGCGTCGGCACTGAAGCTTTCTTT.

The chain joins TRBV30 to TRBJ2-3; D is possibly TRBD2 (5 bases). The germline V gene has CDR1 GTSNPN and CDR2 SVGIG (reference sequence). Trimming took off 3 bases at V and 1 base at J, with 11 bases between the two ends. The CDR3 extends over 14 amino acids. The CDR3 protein is CAWSAGGGTDTQYF. CDR3 coding DNA: TGTGCCTGGAGCGCTGGAGGAGGCACAGATACGCAGTATTTT.

In this sample, this clone turned up once. This chain joins TRBV4-2 and TRBJ1-5; TRBD1 might be the D (6 bases). The CDR3 has 16 amino acids. With 4 bases removed from V and 0 bases from J, the gap between germline ends came to 13 bases. CDR1 LGHNA and CDR2 YNFKEQ come from the germline V gene. The CDR3: CASSRTQGDSNQPQHF. In nucleotides, the CDR3 is TGTGCCAGCAGCCGGACACAGGGTGATAGCAATCAGCCCCAGCATTTT.

In regard to this clone: Other DNA sequences in this specimen translate into the identical CDR3. This chain links TRBV27 with TRBJ1-6; unclear D gene. CDR3 length equals 13 residues. The V gene's germline CDR1 is MNHEY and CDR2 SMNVEV (reference sequence). Trimming left V 2 bases short and J 6 bases short, with 5 bases between. The CDR3 region is CASSLGGNSPLHF. The DNA of the CDR3 is TGTGCCAGCAGTTTAGGCGGTAATTCACCCCTCCACTTT.

The chain combines TRBV28 with TRBJ2-2; possible D gene TRBD1, 5 bases. CDR1 MDHEN and CDR2 SYDVKM come from the germline V gene. V gave up 8 bases and J gave up 8 bases, with 12 bases separating them. This CDR3 has 12 amino acids. In nucleotides, the CDR3 is TGTGCCAGCGAGCCCAGGGTTGGGGAGCTGTTTTTT. This gives the protein CASEPRVGELFF.

This chain links TRBV21-1 with TRBJ1-4; the D segment call TRBD1 is taken from the table without a DNA check. TRBV21-1 is a listed pseudogene. CDR3 length: 13 amino acids. The CDR3 reads CASSKGQGEKLFF. DNA of the CDR3: TGTGCCAGCAGCAAAGGACAGGGTGAAAAACTGTTTTTT.

The rearrangement links TRBV5-1 to TRBJ2-7; 7 nucleotides line up with TRBD1. Unmatched junction bases numbered 4, after V lost 0 bases and J lost 7 bases. The germline CDR1 and CDR2 sequences are SGHRS and YFSETQ. This CDR3 has 13 residues. CDR3 protein: CASSLETGWEQYF. Written as DNA, the CDR3 is TGCGCCAGCAGCTTGGAGACAGGGTGGGAGCAGTACTTC.

This clone was seen once. The chain combines TRBV28 with TRBJ1-2; TRBD1 aligns across 8 bases. Germline loops: CDR1 MDHEN, CDR2 SYDVKM. Losses at the gene ends were 7 bases for V and 2 bases for J; bases not matched to a gene: 15. The CDR3 extends over 17 amino acids. CDR3 DNA: TGTGCCAGCACCCCCGCCAGACAGGGGATAAGAAACTATGGCTACACCTTC. This translates into CASTPARQGIRNYGYTF.

V and J are TRBV9 and TRBJ1-1; D gene unclear. The CDR3 extends over 14 amino acids. Trimming left V 3 bases short and J 5 bases short, with 14 bases between. The germline gives CDR1 SGDLS, CDR2 YYNGEE. CDR3: CASSAGRGRTEAFF. In nucleotides, the CDR3 is TGTGCCAGCAGCGCCGGCCGGGGTAGGACTGAAGCTTTCTTT.